These 19 T cell receptor beta chains were sequenced from one sample in a study of T cell repertoires in cytomegalovirus infection. In TCRdb, the reads were re-called with MiXCR into one record per CDR3 protein. The sample lists roughly 570,000 distinct CDR3 sequences, just under 40% occurring once. Their cognate antigens are unknown. The sequenced sample was cultured PBMCs, obtained from culture after CMV antigen stimulation. The receptor source for this set is a human donor in good health (CMV status not recorded). Some clones in this sample may be carry-over from other donors' samples.

This rearrangement joins TRBV5-4 to TRBJ1-2; D might be TRBD1 (5 bases). Trimming took 2 bases from V and 9 from J, leaving 14 bases between them. CDR3 size: 13 residues. Germline V gene lookup returns CDR1 SGHNT and CDR2 YYREEE (reference sequence). For the CDR3, the DNA is TGTGCCAGCAGCTTTAGAGGGGCCCAAAGCTACACCTTC. This codes for CASSFRGAQSYTF.

V and J are TRBV10-2 and TRBJ2-3, with 7 nucleotides matching TRBD1. Trimming at V came to 6 bases and at J to 4 bases, leaving 10 bases not matched to a gene. The CDR3 length is 15 residues. The germline CDR1 and CDR2 sequences are WSHSY and SAAADI. The CDR3 spells CASSTQGIAADTQYF. In DNA, the CDR3 is TGCGCCAGCAGCACACAGGGGATAGCAGCAGATACGCAGTATTTT.

Worth noting for this clonotype: The junction departs from the called germline gene at one end, perhaps through a read error. CDR3 sequence: CASSFGGQTQHF. The CDR3 nucleotides are TGTGCCAGCAGTTTTGGGGGTCAGACCCAGCATTTT. The chain recombines TRBV12-3 or TRBV12-4 with TRBJ1-5; the D gene is possibly TRBD1 (5 bases). The CDR3 runs 12 residues.

This clonotype appeared a few times. This CDR3 reads CASSLWGAQYSNQPQHF. Here the CDR3 DNA reads TGTGCCAGCAGTTTGTGGGGCGCCCAATATAGCAATCAGCCCCAGCATTTT. The chain joins TRBV12-3 or TRBV12-4 to TRBJ1-5; TRBD1 might be the D (5 bases). CDR3 length: 17 amino acids. Trimming left V 3 bases short and J 0 bases short, with 15 bases between.

On this clonotype: The junction shows a germline mismatch at one end, possibly a read error. V and J are TRBV2 and TRBJ2-4; D gene unclear. The germline gives CDR1 SNHLY, CDR2 FYNNEI. The CDR3 loop spans 11 amino acids. The CDR3 spells CASSESGARFF. The CDR3 bases are TGTGCCAGCAGTGAATCAGGCGCGAGATTCTTC.

This clonotype was seen a handful of times. This chain connects TRBV7-6 to TRBJ1-6, with D maybe TRBD1 (6 bases). From germline, CDR1 is SGHVS and CDR2 FNYEAQ. Trimming removed 7 bases from V and 5 bases from J, with 12 bases in between. The CDR3 extends over 14 amino acids. Here the CDR3 reads CASTRDTNNSPLHF. In DNA form, the CDR3 reads TGTGCCAGCACCAGGGACACCAATAATTCACCCCTCCACTTT.

This chain links TRBV12-3 or TRBV12-4 with TRBJ1-1; 7 bases are shared with TRBD1. The trim removed 4 bases at V and 8 bases at J, leaving 1 base unmatched. This CDR3 contains 11 residues. CDR3 amino acids: CASSSRGEAFF. CDR3 DNA sequence: TGTGCCAGCAGTTCCAGGGGGGAAGCTTTCTTT.

This sequence joins TRBV27 and TRBJ2-7; D call uncertain. Germline V gives CDR1 MNHEY, CDR2 SMNVEV (reference sequence). Trimming took 9 bases from V and 8 from J, leaving 14 bases between them. The CDR3 covers 11 residues. The CDR3 region is CASTAAIQQYF. The CDR3 DNA reads as TGTGCCAGTACTGCAGCGATCCAGCAGTACTTC.

This clonotype has a single count. J is TRBJ2-2 and V is TRBV18; 8 nucleotides agree with TRBD2. This CDR3 has 16 amino acids. V dropped 0 bases and J dropped 3; count of bases not matched to a gene: 3. Germline V CDR1 and CDR2: KGHSH, LQKENI. The CDR3 reads CASSPPTSVHTGELFF. In nucleotides, the CDR3 is TGTGCCAGCTCACCACCGACTAGCGTACACACCGGGGAGCTGTTTTTT.

This clonotype was counted between two and nine times. The chain joins TRBV4-1 to TRBJ1-6, with TRBD1 matching over 8 bases. The length of the CDR3 is 15 residues. Germline CDR1 MGHRA, CDR2 YSYEKL. With 6 bases clipped from V and 7 bases from J, the junction kept 8 bases outside the gene matches. The CDR3 DNA follows: TGCGCCAGCAGACAATCCGGACAGGGAAATTCACCCCTCCACTTT. It is translated as CASRQSGQGNSPLHF.

J is TRBJ2-5 and V is TRBV4-2, with unresolved D. In germline, CDR1 is LGHNA, CDR2 YNFKEQ. Trimming left V 2 bases short and J 4 bases short, with 8 bases between. The CDR3 spans 13 residues. Written as DNA, the CDR3 is TGTGCCAGCAGCCAAAGTTTCGGAGAGACCCAGTACTTC. Amino acid sequence: CASSQSFGETQYF.

The rearrangement links TRBV7-6 to TRBJ2-2, with 8 bases aligning to TRBD1. The V gene's germline CDR1 is SGHVS and CDR2 FNYEAQ. The length of the CDR3 is 15 residues. The ends lost 7 bases at V and 3 bases at J; junction bases unmatched: 7. CDR3 amino acids: CASTSDRGYTGELFF. CDR3 nucleotide sequence: TGTGCCAGCACCTCCGACAGGGGATACACCGGGGAGCTGTTTTTT.

This clonotype was counted a few times. The rearrangement uses TRBV6-1 and TRBJ1-5; TRBD1 might be the D (6 bases). V was pared by 11 bases and J by 7 bases, with 24 bases between. CDR3 length: 15 amino acids. CDR1 and CDR2 from the germline V gene are MNHNS and SASEGT. The CDR3 sequence: CASGTPTGPWQPQHF. CDR3 DNA sequence: TGTGCCTCGGGCACCCCAACAGGGCCCTGGCAGCCCCAGCATTTT.

This clonotype has just a few counts. The CDR3 here is CASGNGNGYTF. The CDR3 DNA follows: TGTGCCAGCGGCAACGGTAATGGCTACACCTTC. The chain uses TRBV2 and TRBJ1-2, with unresolved D. The CDR3 extends over 11 amino acids. V lost 8 bases, J lost 6 bases, and 10 bases lay in between. Germline-derived CDR1 and CDR2 are SNHLY and FYNNEI. The variable domain in full, with the rest retrieved from reference TRBV2 and TRBJ1-2, is EPEVTQTPSHQVTQMGQEVILRCVPISNHLYFYWYRQILGQKVEFLVSFYNNEISEKSEIFDDQFSVERPDGSNFTLKIRSTKLEDSAMYFCASGNGNGYTFGSGTRLTVV.

This clonotype was detected only a few times. The rearrangement uses TRBV4-1 and TRBJ1-4, with D perhaps TRBD1 (6 bases). Germline lookup yields CDR1 MGHRA and CDR2 YSYEKL. Trimming removed 2 bases at V and 5 bases at J, with 9 bases between. This CDR3 spans 14 amino acids. The CDR3 loop is CASSQRGLNEKLFF. The CDR3 DNA reads as TGCGCCAGCAGCCAAAGGGGGTTAAATGAAAAACTGTTTTTT.

The chain combines TRBV20-1 with TRBJ1-2, with D unresolved. The CDR3 covers 11 residues. Trimming left V 5 bases short and J 1 base short, with 5 bases between. Germline assignment: CDR1 DFQATT and CDR2 SNEGSKA (reference sequence). CDR3 coding DNA: TGCAGTGCTCGCAGTAACTATGGCTACACCTTC. Protein product: CSARSNYGYTF.

This clonotype was seen a handful of times. V and J are TRBV6-1 and TRBJ2-5, with 7 bases matching TRBD2. There are 13 residues in the CDR3. V gave up 6 bases and J gave up 4 bases; unmatched junction bases: 5. CDR1 is MNHNS, CDR2 SASEGT, per germline. The CDR3 is CASRKAGTETQYF. The CDR3 DNA reads as TGTGCCAGCAGAAAAGCGGGAACAGAGACCCAGTACTTC.

This clonotype has only a few counts. This rearrangement joins TRBV5-4 to TRBJ2-1; D uncertain. This CDR3 has 15 residues. Trimming took off 0 bases at V and 4 bases at J, with 11 bases between the two ends. Germline values: CDR1 SGHNT, CDR2 YYREEE (reference sequence). CDR3 sequence reads: CASSLGFGVYNEQFF. As DNA, the CDR3 is TGTGCCAGCAGCTTGGGTTTTGGGGTATACAATGAGCAGTTCTTC. Using reference TRBV5-4 and TRBJ2-1 for the parts outside the CDR3, the full variable domain is ETGVTQSPTHLIKTRGQQVTLRCSSQSGHNTVSWYQQALGQGPQFIFQYYREEENGRGNFPPRFSGLQFPNYSSELNVNALELDDSALYLCASSLGFGVYNEQFFGPGTRLTVL.

A few counts support this clonotype. The chain combines TRBV7-9 with TRBJ2-7; maybe TRBD2 (5 bases). Deletions cut 4 bases from V and 4 bases from J, with 26 bases between. CDR1 is SEHNR and CDR2 is FQNEAQ in the germline V gene (reference sequence). This CDR3 is 18 amino acids long. The CDR3 region has the DNA TGTGCCAGCAGCTCCTTCGGGCGGGCCGGACCCCGCGTTTACGAGCAGTACTTC. Translated: CASSSFGRAGPRVYEQYF.